A single sample gave rise to the 5 T cell receptor beta chains below, sequenced in a study of OX40 agonist ivuxolimab in advanced cancers. The method was immunoSEQ multiplex PCR; TCRdb's version includes in-frame clones alone and lacks a portion of them. The sample includes about 77,000 clones, less than 95% of them seen just once. The sample was CD4+ or CD8+ T cells sorted from blood, taken in a trial of the OX40 agonist ivuxolimab. These receptors all come from an adult with an advanced solid tumor such as melanoma, head and neck, liver or kidney cancer.

The chain links TRBV28 to TRBJ1-5, with D maybe TRBD1 (5 bases). Trimming stripped 1 base from V and 2 bases from J, with 15 bases between. Germline V gene data show CDR1 as MDHEN and CDR2 as SYDVKM. The CDR3 contains 17 residues. This chain's CDR3 is CASSLSLGGGRNQPQHF. The CDR3 nucleotides are TGTGCCAGCAGTTTATCGCTAGGCGGGGGACGCAATCAGCCCCAGCATTTT.

The chain couples TRBV28 to TRBJ2-2; possible D gene TRBD1, 8 bases. Between the trimmed V and J ends, which lost 3 bases and 3 bases, there was a span of 14 bases. This CDR3 region has 16 residues. Looked up from germline, CDR1 is MDHEN and CDR2 is SYDVKM. This CDR3 is CASSLRTGGDTGELFF. The CDR3 DNA reads as TGTGCCAGCAGTTTGAGAACAGGGGGGGACACCGGGGAGCTGTTTTTT.

The chain carries TRBV6-1 and TRBJ1-2; D is ambiguous. This CDR3 has 13 amino acids. In germline, CDR1 is MNHNS, CDR2 SASEGT. V was clipped by 7 bases and J by 7 bases, with 16 bases between them. The CDR3 region has the DNA TGTGCCAGCATACGATGGGCAGGAACTGGCTACACCTTC. The encoded protein is CASIRWAGTGYTF.

The chain links TRBV2 to TRBJ1-1; 9 positions agree with TRBD1. Losses at the gene ends were 7 bases for V and 4 bases for J; bases not matched to a gene: 7. The germline gives CDR1 SNHLY, CDR2 FYNNEI. The CDR3 is made up of 14 amino acids. The chain's CDR3 is CASIPGTGITEAFF. The CDR3 DNA follows: TGTGCCAGCATCCCCGGGACAGGGATCACTGAAGCTTTCTTT.

This chain links TRBV9 with TRBJ2-1; TRBD2 matches at 10 bases. Looked up from germline, CDR1 is SGDLS and CDR2 is YYNGEE. The V gene end was trimmed by 1 base and the J gene end by 6 bases; junction bases not matched to a gene: 10. CDR3 length: 17 amino acids. CDR3 nucleotides: TGTGCCAGCAGCGTAAGAAGCGGGGGGGCTGACTTCAATGAGCAGTTCTTC. This encodes CASSVRSGGADFNEQFF.